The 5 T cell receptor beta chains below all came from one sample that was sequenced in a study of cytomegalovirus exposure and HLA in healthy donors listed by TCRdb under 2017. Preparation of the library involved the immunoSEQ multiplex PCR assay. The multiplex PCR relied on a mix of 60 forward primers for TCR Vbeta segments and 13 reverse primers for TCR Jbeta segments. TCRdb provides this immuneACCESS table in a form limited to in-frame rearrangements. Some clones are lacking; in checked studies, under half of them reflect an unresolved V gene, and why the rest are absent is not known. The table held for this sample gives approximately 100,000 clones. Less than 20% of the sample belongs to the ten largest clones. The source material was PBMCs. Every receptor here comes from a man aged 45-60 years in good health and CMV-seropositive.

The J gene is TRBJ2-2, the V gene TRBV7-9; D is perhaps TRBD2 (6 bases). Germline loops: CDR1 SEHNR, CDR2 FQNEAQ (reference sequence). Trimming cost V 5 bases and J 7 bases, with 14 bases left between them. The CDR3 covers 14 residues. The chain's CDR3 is CASSRTMGGGELFF. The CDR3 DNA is TGTGCCAGCAGCAGGACTATGGGGGGCGGGGAGCTGTTTTTT. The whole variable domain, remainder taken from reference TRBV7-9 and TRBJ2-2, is DTGVSQNPRHKITKRGQNVTFRCDPISEHNRLYWYRQTLGQGPEFLTYFQNEAQLEKSRLLSDRFSAERPKGSFSTLEIQRTEQGDSAMYLCASSRTMGGGELFFGEGSRLTVL.

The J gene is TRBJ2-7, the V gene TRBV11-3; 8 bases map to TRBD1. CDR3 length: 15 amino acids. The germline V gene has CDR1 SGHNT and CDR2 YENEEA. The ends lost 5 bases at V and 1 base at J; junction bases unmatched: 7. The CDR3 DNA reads TGTGCCAGCAGCCCCAGGGGGCGCGAGTCCTACGAGCAGTACTTC. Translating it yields CASSPRGRESYEQYF.

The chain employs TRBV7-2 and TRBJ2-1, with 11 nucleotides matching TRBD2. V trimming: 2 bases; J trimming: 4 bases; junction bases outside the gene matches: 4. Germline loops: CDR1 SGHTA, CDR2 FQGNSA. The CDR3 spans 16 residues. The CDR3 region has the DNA TGTGCCAGCAGCTTAACTAGCGGGAGCCCGTACAATGAGCAGTTCTTC. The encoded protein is CASSLTSGSPYNEQFF.

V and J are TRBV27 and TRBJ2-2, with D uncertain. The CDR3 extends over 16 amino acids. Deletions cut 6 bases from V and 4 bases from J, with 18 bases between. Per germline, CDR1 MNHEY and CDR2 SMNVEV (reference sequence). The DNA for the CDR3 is TGTGCCAGCAGCCATGCCGGGTCCCACTTCACCGGGGAGCTGTTTTTT. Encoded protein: CASSHAGSHFTGELFF.

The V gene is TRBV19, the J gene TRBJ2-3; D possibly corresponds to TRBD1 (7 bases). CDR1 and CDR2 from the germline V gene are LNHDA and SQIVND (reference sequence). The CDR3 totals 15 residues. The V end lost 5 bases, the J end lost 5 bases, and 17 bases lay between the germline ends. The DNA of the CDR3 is TGTGCCAGTAGTGAGGGGCAGGGGGGTATAGATACGCAGTATTTT. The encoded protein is CASSEGQGGIDTQYF.